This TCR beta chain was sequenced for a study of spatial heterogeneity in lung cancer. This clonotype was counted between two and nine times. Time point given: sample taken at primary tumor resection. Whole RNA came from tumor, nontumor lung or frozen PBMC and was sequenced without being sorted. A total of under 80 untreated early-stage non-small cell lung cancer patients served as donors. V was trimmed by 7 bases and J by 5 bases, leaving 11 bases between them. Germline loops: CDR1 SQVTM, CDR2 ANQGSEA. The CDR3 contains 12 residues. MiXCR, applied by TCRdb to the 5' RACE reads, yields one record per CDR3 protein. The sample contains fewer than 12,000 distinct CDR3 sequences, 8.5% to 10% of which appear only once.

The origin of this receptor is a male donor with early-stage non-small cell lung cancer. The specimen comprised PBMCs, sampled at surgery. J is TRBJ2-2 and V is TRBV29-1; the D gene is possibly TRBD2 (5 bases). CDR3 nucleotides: TGCAGCGCCCGAGGGTTAACCGGGGAGCTGTTTTTT. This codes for CSARGLTGELFF.